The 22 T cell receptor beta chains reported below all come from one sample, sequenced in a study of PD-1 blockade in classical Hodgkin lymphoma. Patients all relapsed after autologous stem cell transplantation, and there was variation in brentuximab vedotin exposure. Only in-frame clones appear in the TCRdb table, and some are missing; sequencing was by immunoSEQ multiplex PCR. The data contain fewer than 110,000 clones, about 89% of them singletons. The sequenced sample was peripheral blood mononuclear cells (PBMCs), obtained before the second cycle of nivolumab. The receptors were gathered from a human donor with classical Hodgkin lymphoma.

Here the CDR3 reads CASRTSGGAYNEQFF. CDR3 in DNA: TGTGCCAGTAGGACTAGCGGGGGGGCTTACAATGAGCAGTTCTTC. The rearrangement joins TRBV19 to TRBJ2-1; 14 bases line up with TRBD2. CDR3 length: 15 residues. J was trimmed by 4 bases and V by 6 bases; bases with no gene match: 2. Germline V lookup: CDR1 LNHDA, CDR2 SQIVND (reference sequence).

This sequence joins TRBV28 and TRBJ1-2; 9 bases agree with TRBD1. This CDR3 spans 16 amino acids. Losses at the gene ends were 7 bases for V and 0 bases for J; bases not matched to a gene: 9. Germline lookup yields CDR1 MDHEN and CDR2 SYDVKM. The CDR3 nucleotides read TGTGCCAGCAAGAAACAGGGGGCGAGAGCTAACTATGGCTACACCTTC. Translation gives CASKKQGARANYGYTF.

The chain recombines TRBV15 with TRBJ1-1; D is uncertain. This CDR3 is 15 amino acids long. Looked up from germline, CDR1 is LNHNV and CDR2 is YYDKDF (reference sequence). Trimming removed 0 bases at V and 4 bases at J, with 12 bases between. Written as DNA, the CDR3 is TGTGCCACCAGCAGAGATCGACCCCTGAGCACTGAAGCTTTCTTT. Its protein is CATSRDRPLSTEAFF.

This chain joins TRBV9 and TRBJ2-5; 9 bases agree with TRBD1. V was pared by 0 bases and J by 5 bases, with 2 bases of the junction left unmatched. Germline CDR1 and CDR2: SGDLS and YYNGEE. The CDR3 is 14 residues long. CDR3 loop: CASSVGDRDETQYF. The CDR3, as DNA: TGTGCCAGCAGCGTAGGGGACAGGGATGAGACCCAGTACTTC.

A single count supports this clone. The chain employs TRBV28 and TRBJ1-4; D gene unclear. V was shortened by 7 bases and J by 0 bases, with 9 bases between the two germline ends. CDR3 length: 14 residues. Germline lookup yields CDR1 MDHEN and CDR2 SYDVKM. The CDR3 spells CASNPSATNEKLFF. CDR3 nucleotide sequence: TGTGCCAGCAACCCCAGCGCAACTAATGAAAAACTGTTTTTT.

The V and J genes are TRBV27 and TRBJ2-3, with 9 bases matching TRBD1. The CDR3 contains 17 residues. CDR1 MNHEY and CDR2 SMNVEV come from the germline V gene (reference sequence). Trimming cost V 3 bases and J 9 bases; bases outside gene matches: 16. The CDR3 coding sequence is TGTGCCAGCAGTTTGGCTGGGGACAGGGACCGCCTACACACGCAGTATTTT. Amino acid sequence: CASSLAGDRDRLHTQYF.

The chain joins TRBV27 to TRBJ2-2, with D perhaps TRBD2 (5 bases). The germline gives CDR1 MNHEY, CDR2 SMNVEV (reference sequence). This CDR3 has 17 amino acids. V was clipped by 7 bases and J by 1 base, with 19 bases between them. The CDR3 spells CASTPLGWGVNTGELFF. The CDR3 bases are TGTGCCAGCACTCCCCTGGGGTGGGGAGTGAACACCGGGGAGCTGTTTTTT.

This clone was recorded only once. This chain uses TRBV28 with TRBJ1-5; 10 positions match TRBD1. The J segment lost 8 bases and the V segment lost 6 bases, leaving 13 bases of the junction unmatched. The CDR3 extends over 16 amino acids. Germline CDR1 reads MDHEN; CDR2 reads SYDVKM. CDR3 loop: CASRLGGQGTIKPQHF. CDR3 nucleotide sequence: TGTGCCAGCAGACTGGGGGGACAGGGGACAATTAAGCCCCAGCATTTT.

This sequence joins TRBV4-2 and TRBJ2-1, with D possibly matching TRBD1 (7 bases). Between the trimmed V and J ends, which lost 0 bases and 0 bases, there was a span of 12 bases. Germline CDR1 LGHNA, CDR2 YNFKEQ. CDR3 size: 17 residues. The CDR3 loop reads CASSQEQGTLSYNEQFF. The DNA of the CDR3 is TGTGCCAGCAGCCAAGAACAGGGGACTCTCTCCTACAATGAGCAGTTCTTC.

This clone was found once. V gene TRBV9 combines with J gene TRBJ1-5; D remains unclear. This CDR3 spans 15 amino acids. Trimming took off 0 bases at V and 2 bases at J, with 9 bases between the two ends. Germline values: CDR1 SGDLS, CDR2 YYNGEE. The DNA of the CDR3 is TGTGCCAGCAGCGTAGGGCCTCTGGGCAATCAGCCCCAGCATTTT. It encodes CASSVGPLGNQPQHF.

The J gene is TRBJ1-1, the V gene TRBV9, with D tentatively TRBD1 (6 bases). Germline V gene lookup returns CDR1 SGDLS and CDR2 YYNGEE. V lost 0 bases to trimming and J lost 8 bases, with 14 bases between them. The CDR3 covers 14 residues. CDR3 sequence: CASSVEPRTDEAFF. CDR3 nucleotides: TGTGCCAGCAGCGTAGAACCGCGGACAGACGAAGCTTTCTTT.

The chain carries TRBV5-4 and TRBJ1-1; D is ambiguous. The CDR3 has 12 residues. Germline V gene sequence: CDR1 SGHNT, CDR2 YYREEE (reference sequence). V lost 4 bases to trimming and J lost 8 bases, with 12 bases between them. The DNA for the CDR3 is TGTGCCAGCAGCGCGTCTTCGGGGGAAGCTTTCTTT. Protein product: CASSASSGEAFF.

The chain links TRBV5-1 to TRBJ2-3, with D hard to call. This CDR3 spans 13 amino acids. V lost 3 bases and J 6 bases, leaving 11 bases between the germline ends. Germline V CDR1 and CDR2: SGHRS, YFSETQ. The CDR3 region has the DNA TGCGCCAGCAGCTCCGCCACCCGGGATACGCAGTATTTT. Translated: CASSSATRDTQYF.

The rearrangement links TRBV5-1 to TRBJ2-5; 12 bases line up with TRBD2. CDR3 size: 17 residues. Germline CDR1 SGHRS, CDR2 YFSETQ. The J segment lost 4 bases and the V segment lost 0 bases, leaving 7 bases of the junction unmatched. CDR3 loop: CASSLGLAGAPGETQYF. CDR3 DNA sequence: TGCGCCAGCAGCTTGGGACTAGCGGGGGCTCCGGGAGAGACCCAGTACTTC.

The CDR3 is CASSLTGTSGNTIYF. The DNA of the CDR3 is TGTGCCAGCAGTTTGACGGGGACCTCTGGAAACACCATATATTTT. This chain connects TRBV27 to TRBJ1-3, with D perhaps TRBD1 (5 bases). The CDR3 is 15 residues long. Germline V gene data show CDR1 as MNHEY and CDR2 as SMNVEV (reference sequence). V lost 3 bases, J lost 0 bases, and 9 bases lay in between.

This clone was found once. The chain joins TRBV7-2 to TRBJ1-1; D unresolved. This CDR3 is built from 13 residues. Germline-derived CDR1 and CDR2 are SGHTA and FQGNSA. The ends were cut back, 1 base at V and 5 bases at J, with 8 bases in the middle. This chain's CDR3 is CASSLERLTEAFF. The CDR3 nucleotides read TGTGCCAGCAGCTTAGAACGGTTAACTGAAGCTTTCTTT.

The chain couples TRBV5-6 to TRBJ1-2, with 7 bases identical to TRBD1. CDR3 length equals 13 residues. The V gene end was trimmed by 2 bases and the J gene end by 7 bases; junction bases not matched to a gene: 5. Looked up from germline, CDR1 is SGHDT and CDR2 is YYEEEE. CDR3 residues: CASSLQGISGYTF. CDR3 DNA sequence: TGTGCCAGCAGCTTACAGGGGATAAGTGGCTACACCTTC. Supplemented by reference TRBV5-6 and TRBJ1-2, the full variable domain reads DAGVTQSPTHLIKTRGQQVTLRCSPKSGHDTVSWYQQALGQGPQFIFQYYEEEERQRGNFPDRFSGHQFPNYSSELNVNALLLGDSALYLCASSLQGISGYTFGSGTRLTVV.

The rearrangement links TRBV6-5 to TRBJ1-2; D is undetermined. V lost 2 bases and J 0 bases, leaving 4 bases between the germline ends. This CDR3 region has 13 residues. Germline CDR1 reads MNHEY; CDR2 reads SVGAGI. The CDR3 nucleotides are TGTGCCAGCAGTTACGTAGCTAACTATGGCTACACCTTC. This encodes CASSYVANYGYTF.

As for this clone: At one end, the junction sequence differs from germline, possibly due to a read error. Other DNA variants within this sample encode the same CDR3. The chain's CDR3 is CASSIGFSGNTIYF. The DNA for the CDR3 is TGTGCCAGTAGTATTGGGTTCTCTGGAAACACCATATACTTT. The chain joins TRBV19 to TRBJ1-3; D gene uncertain. The CDR3 extends over 14 amino acids. The V gene's germline CDR1 is LNHDA and CDR2 SQIVND (reference sequence).

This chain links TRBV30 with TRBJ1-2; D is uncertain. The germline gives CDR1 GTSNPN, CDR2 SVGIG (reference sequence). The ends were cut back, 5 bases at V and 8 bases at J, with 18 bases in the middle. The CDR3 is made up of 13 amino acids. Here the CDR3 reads CAWGLVFVEGYTF. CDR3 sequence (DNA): TGTGCCTGGGGCTTGGTATTCGTGGAAGGCTACACCTTC.

This CDR3 reads CASSLELLAGSEQYF. DNA of the CDR3: TGCGCCAGCAGCTTGGAATTATTAGCGGGCTCCGAGCAGTACTTC. The chain recombines TRBV5-1 with TRBJ2-7; 7 bases align to TRBD2. The V gene's germline CDR1 is SGHRS and CDR2 YFSETQ. Trimming at V came to 0 bases and at J to 6 bases, leaving 9 bases not matched to a gene. There are 15 residues in the CDR3.

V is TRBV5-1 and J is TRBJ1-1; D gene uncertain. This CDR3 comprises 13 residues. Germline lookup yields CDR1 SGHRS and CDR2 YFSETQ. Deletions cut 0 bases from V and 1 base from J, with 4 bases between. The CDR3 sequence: CASSLGENTEAFF. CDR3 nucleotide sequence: TGCGCCAGCAGCTTGGGGGAGAACACTGAAGCTTTCTTT.